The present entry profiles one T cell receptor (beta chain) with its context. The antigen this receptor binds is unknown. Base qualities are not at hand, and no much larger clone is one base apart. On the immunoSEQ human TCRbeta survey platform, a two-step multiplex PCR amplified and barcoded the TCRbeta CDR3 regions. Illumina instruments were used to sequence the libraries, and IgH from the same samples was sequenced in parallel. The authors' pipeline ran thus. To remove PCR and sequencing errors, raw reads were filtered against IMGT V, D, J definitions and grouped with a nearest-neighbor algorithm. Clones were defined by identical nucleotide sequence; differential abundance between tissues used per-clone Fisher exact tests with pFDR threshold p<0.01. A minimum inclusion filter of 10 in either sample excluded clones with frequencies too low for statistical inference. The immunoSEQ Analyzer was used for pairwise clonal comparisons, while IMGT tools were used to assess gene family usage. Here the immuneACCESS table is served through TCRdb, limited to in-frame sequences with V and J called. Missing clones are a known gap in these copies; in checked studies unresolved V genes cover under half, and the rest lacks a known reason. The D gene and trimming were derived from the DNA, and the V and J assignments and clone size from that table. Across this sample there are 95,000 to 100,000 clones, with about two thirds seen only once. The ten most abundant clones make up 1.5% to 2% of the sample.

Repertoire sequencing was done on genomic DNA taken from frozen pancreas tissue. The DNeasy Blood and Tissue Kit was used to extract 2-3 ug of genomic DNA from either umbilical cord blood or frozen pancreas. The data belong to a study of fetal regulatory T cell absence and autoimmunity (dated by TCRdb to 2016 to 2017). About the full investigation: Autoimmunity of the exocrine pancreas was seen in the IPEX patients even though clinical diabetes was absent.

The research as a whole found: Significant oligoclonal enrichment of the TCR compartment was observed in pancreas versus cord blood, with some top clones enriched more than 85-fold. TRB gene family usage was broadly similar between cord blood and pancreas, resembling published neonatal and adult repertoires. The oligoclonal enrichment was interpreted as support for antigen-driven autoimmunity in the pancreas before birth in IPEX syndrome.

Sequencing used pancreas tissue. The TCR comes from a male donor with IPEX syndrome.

The encoded CDR3 is CASSFAPVHNEQFF. The DNA reads as follows: TGTGCCAGCAGCTTTGCTCCAGTCCACAATGAGCAGTTCTTC. Recombination linked TRBV7-6 to TRBJ2-1, with no D gene named confidently. V gives up 3 bases and J gives up 5 bases, and the segment between their germline ends measures 11 bases. The CDR3 runs 14 residues from the cysteine to the phenylalanine. CDR3 DNA only is kept here, 42 bases in frame from base 1. The CDR1 and CDR2 encoded by the germline V gene are SGHVS and FNYEAQ.